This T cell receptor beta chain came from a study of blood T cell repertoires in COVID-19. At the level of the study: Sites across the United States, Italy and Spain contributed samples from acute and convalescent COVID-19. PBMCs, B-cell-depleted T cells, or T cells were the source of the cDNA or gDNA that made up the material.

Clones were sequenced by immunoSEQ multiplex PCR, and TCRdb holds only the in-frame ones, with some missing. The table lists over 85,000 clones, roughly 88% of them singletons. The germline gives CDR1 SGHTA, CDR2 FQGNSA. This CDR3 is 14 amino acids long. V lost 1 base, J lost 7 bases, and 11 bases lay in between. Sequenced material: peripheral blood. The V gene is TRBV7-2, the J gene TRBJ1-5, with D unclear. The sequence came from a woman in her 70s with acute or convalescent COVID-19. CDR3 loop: CASSLVFAGQPQHF. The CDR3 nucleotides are TGTGCCAGCAGCTTAGTATTTGCGGGACAGCCCCAGCATTTT.